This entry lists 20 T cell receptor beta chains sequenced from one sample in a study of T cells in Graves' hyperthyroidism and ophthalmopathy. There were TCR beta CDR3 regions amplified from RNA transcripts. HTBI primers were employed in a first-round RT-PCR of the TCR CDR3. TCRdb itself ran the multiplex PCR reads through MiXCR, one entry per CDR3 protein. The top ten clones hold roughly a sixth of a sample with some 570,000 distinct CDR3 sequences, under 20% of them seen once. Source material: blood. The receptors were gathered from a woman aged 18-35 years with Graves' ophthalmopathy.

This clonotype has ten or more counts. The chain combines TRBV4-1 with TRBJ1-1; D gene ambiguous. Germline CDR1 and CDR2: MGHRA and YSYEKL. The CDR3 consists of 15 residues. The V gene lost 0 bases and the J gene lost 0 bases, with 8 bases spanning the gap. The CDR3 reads CASSQEGRMNTEAFF. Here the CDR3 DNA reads TGCGCCAGCAGCCAAGAGGGAAGGATGAACACTGAAGCTTTCTTT.

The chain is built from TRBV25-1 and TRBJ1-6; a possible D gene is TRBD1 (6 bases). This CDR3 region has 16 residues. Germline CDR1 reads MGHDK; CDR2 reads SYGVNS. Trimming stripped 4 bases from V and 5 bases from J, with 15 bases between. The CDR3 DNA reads TGTGCCAGCAGTGGATCACCGGGACACAATAATTCACCCCTCCACTTT. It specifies CASSGSPGHNNSPLHF.

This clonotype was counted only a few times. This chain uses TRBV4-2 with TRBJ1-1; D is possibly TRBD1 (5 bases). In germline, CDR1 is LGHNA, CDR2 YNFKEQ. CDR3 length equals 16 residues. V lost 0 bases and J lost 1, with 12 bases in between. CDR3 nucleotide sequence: TGTGCCAGCAGCCAAGATGGGGACGGCGAGAACACTGAAGCTTTCTTT. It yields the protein CASSQDGDGENTEAFF.

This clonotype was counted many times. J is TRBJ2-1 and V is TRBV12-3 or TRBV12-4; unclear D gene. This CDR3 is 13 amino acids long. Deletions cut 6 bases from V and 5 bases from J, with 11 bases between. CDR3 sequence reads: CASRGNRDNEQFF. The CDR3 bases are TGTGCCAGCAGAGGGAACCGGGACAATGAGCAGTTCTTC.

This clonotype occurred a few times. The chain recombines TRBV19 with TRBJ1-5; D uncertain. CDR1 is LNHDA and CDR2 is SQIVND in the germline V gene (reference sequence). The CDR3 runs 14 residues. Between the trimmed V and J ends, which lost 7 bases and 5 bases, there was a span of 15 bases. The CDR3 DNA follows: TGTGCCAGTACCCTGACCCGATCGGATCAGCCCCAGCATTTT. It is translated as CASTLTRSDQPQHF.

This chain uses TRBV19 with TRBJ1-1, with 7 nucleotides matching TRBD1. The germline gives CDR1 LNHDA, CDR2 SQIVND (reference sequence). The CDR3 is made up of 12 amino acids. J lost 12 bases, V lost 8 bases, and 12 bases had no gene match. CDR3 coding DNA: TGTGCCAGTGCCGGGACAGAAATCGGGTCTTTCTTT. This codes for CASAGTEIGSFF.

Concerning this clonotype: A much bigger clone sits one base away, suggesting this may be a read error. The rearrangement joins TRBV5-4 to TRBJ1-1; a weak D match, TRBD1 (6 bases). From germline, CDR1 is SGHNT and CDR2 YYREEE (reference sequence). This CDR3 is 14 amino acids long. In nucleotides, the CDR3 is TGTGACAGCAGCTTGGGGGGCAAGGGCACTGAAGCTTTCTTT. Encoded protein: CDSSLGGKGTEAFF.

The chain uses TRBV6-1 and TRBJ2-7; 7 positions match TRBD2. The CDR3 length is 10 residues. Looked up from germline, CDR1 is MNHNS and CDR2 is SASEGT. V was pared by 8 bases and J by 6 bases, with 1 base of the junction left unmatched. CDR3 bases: TGTGCCAGCCGGGAGGTCGAGCAGTACTTC. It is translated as CASREVEQYF.

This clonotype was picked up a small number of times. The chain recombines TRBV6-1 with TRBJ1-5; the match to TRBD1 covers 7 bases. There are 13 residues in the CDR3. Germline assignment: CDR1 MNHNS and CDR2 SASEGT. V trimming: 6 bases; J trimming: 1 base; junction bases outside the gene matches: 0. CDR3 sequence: CASRTGSNQPQHF. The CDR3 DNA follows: TGTGCCAGCAGGACAGGGAGCAATCAGCCCCAGCATTTT.

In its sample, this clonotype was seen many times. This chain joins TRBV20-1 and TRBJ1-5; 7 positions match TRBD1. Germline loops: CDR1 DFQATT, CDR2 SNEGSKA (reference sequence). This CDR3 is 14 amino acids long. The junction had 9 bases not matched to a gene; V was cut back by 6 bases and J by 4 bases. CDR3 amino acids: CSALMDRNNQPQHF. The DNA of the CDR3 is TGCAGTGCCTTGATGGACAGGAATAATCAGCCCCAGCATTTT.

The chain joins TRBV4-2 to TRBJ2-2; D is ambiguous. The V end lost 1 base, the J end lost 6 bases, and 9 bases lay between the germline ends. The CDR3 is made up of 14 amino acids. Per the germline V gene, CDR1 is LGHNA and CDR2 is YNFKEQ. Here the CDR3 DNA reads TGTGCCAGCAGCCAAGTTGACGCTCCCGGGGAGCTGTTTTTT. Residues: CASSQVDAPGELFF.

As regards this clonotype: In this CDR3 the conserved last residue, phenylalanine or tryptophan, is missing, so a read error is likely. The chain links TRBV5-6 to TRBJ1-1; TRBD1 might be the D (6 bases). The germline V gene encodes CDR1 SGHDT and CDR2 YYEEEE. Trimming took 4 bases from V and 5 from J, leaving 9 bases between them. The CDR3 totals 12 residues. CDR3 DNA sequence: TGTGCCAGCAGCCGCCAGGGGACTGAAGCTTTCCTT. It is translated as CASSRQGTEAFL.

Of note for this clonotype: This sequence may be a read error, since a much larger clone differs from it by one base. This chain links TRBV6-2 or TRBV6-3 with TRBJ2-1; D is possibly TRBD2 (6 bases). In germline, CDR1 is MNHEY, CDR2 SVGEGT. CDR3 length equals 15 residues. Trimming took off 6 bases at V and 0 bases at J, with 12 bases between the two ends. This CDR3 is CASRRDGSSYNEQFF. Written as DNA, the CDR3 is TGTGCCAGCAGACGGGACGGGAGCTCCTACAATGAGCAGTTCTTC.

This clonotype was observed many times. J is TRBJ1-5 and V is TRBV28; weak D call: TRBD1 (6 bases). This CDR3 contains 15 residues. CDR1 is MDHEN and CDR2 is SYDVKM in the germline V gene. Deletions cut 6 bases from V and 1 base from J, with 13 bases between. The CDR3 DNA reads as TGTGCCAGCAGCCCTCATGGACAGAGCAATCAGCCCCAGCATTTT. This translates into CASSPHGQSNQPQHF.

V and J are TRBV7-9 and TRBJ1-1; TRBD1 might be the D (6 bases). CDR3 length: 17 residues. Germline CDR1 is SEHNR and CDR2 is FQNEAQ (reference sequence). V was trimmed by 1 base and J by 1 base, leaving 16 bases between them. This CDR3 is CASSLEGGGLWNTEAFF. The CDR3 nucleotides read TGTGCCAGCAGCTTAGAGGGGGGGGGATTGTGGAACACTGAAGCTTTCTTT.

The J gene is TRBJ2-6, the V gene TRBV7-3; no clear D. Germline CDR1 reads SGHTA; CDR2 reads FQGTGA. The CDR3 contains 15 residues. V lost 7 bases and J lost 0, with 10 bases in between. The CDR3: CASTMWDSGANVLTF. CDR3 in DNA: TGTGCCAGCACCATGTGGGACTCTGGGGCCAACGTCCTGACTTTC.

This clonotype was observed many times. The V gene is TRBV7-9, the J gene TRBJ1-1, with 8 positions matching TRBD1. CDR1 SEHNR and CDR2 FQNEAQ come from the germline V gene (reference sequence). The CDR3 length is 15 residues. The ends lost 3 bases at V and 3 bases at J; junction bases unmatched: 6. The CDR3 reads CASSFPGGADTEAFF. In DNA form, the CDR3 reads TGTGCCAGCAGCTTCCCAGGGGGCGCGGACACTGAAGCTTTCTTT.

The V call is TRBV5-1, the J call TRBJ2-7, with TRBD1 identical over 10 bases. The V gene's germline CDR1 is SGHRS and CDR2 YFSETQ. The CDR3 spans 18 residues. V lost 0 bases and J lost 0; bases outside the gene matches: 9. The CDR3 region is CASSLALGQGTYSYEQYF. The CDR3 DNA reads TGCGCCAGCAGCTTGGCCCTGGGACAGGGGACCTACTCCTACGAGCAGTACTTC.

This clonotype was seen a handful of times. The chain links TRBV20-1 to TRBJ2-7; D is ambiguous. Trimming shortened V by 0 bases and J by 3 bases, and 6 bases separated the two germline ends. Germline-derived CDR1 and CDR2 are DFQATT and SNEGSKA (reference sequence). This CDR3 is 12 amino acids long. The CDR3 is CSARDPGYEQYF. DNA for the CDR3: TGCAGTGCTAGAGACCCGGGCTACGAGCAGTACTTC.

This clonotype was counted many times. CDR3 nucleotide sequence: TGTGCCTGGAGTGTAAATTCCAGGGTGAGGGATCAGCCCCAGCATTTT. It codes for CAWSVNSRVRDQPQHF. The rearrangement joins TRBV30 to TRBJ1-5; tentatively, D is TRBD1 (5 bases). The CDR3 is 16 residues long. V was pared by 0 bases and J by 5 bases, with 17 bases between. The V gene's germline CDR1 is GTSNPN and CDR2 SVGIG (reference sequence).